This T cell receptor beta chain was sequenced for a study of OX40 agonist ivuxolimab in advanced cancers. The overall study: Allowance was made for prior anti-PD-1, anti-PD-L1 or anti-CTLA-4 therapy, and about 37% had some.

V was pared by 8 bases and J by 0 bases, with 4 bases of the junction left unmatched. There are 15 residues in the CDR3. CDR1 is MDHEN and CDR2 is SYDVKM in the germline V gene. Clones were read by immunoSEQ multiplex PCR, and TCRdb kept only the in-frame ones, dropping some. The sample includes tens of thousands of clones, just under 90% of them seen just once. This sequence joins TRBV28 and TRBJ2-6; 7 bases map to TRBD2. This TCR was sampled from an adult with an advanced solid tumor such as melanoma, head and neck, liver or kidney cancer. Sequenced material: CD4+ or CD8+ T cells sorted from blood, taken in a trial of the OX40 agonist ivuxolimab. The CDR3 loop reads CASDGGSSGANVLTF. The CDR3 DNA sequence: TGTGCCAGCGACGGGGGGTCCTCTGGGGCCAACGTCCTGACTTTC.